The clone carrying this T cell receptor (beta chain) was found a few times. The antigen is undetermined. In germline, CDR1 is MGHRA, CDR2 YSYEKL. Trimming at V came to 0 bases and at J to 1 base, leaving 6 bases not matched to a gene. The length of the CDR3 is 17 residues. Unique molecular identifiers tagged the TCR beta cDNA libraries. Via MiXCR, TCRdb re-called the PCR reads, giving one row per CDR3 protein. The top ten clones hold under 7% of a sample with about 540,000 distinct CDR3 sequences, 34% of them seen once. The data were taken from a study of post-analysis software for immune sequencing data. Overall study results and limits: The five TRBV segments detected at higher frequency in patients than in controls included TRBV5-6, TRBV5-1 and TRBV20-1.

The sample taken for sequencing was blood. The clonotype originates from a girl under 18 with multiple sclerosis. V is TRBV4-1 and J is TRBJ2-3, with TRBD1 matching over 8 bases. DNA for the CDR3: TGCGCCAGCAGCCAAGAGGTCCAGGGGGCAGGCACAGATACGCAGTATTTT. This encodes CASSQEVQGAGTDTQYF.